The rows below give T cell receptor beta chains drawn from one sample of a study of blood T cells in healthy people across ages. Each CDR3 protein gets one entry after TCRdb re-called the 5' RACE reads with MiXCR. The sample lists 1.5 million or so distinct CDR3 sequences; 42% were seen once. The material sequenced was blood. The origin of the receptors is a woman under 30 in good health. CDR3s include the opening cysteine and the closing phenylalanine or tryptophan. The order of the fields is clone size, V gene, D gene, J gene, CDR3 protein, CDR3 DNA. D genes are given only for firm matches. The size field is filled for only some rows; it gives once, few, many or a size class.

clone_size: .; v_call: TRBV20-1; d_call: TRBD1; j_call: TRBJ2-1; cdr3_aa: CSFLGQADNEQFF; cdr3_nt: TGCAGTTTTCTGGGACAGGCTGACAATGAGCAGTTCTTC
clone_size: .; v_call: TRBV12-3/TRBV12-4; d_call: .; j_call: TRBJ2-1; cdr3_aa: CASLGHPSSYNEQFF; cdr3_nt: TGTGCCAGCTTGGGACATCCTAGCTCCTACAATGAGCAGTTCTTC
clone_size: .; v_call: TRBV6-5; d_call: TRBD1; j_call: TRBJ1-4; cdr3_aa: CASSAGGPPEKLFF; cdr3_nt: TGTGCCAGCAGTGCAGGGGGCCCCCCTGAAAAACTGTTTTTT
clone_size: few; v_call: TRBV7-9; d_call: TRBD2; j_call: TRBJ2-1; cdr3_aa: CASSSPGTSNFLDGEQFF; cdr3_nt: TGTGCCAGCAGCTCCCCCGGGACTAGCAATTTTTTAGATGGAGAGCAGTTCTTC
clone_size: .; v_call: TRBV7-3; d_call: .; j_call: TRBJ2-5; cdr3_aa: CASSLTGTQKETQYF; cdr3_nt: TGTGCCAGCAGCTTAACAGGGACCCAAAAAGAGACCCAGTACTTC
clone_size: .; v_call: TRBV2; d_call: .; j_call: TRBJ2-1; cdr3_aa: CASKIDGGNEQFF; cdr3_nt: TGTGCCAGCAAGATTGACGGCGGCAATGAGCAGTTCTTC
clone_size: .; v_call: TRBV27; d_call: TRBD2; j_call: TRBJ2-1; cdr3_aa: CASSHWREIYNEQFF; cdr3_nt: TGTGCCAGCAGCCATTGGCGGGAGATCTACAATGAGCAGTTCTTC
clone_size: few; v_call: TRBV12-3/TRBV12-4; d_call: TRBD2; j_call: TRBJ2-3; cdr3_aa: CASLGGEADTQYF; cdr3_nt: TGTGCCAGTCTCGGGGGGGAGGCAGATACGCAGTATTTT
clone_size: .; v_call: TRBV19; d_call: .; j_call: TRBJ2-6; cdr3_aa: CATTGSRAGANVLTF; cdr3_nt: TGTGCCACCACAGGCTCTCGCGCTGGGGCCAACGTCCTGACTTTC
clone_size: many; v_call: TRBV4-1; d_call: TRBD2; j_call: TRBJ2-3; cdr3_aa: CASSQSQREIDTQYF; cdr3_nt: TGCGCCAGCAGCCAAAGCCAGCGGGAGATTGATACGCAGTATTTT
clone_size: .; v_call: TRBV6-5; d_call: TRBD1; j_call: TRBJ1-6; cdr3_aa: CASSPGQINSPLHF; cdr3_nt: TGTGCCAGCAGTCCGGGACAGATTAATTCACCCCTCCACTTT
clone_size: .; v_call: TRBV7-3; d_call: .; j_call: TRBJ1-1; cdr3_aa: CASSLGSQLNTEAFF; cdr3_nt: TGTGCCAGCAGCCTAGGGTCACAATTGAACACTGAAGCTTTCTTT
clone_size: once; v_call: TRBV6-5; d_call: TRBD1; j_call: TRBJ2-1; cdr3_aa: CASSYALKQGAGSYNEQFF; cdr3_nt: TGTGCCAGCAGTTACGCGCTGAAGCAGGGGGCGGGTTCCTACAATGAGCAGTTCTTC
clone_size: few; v_call: TRBV2; d_call: TRBD1; j_call: TRBJ2-5; cdr3_aa: CASRLGFTGEETQYF; cdr3_nt: TGTGCCAGCAGACTTGGATTTACAGGGGAAGAGACCCAGTACTTC
clone_size: .; v_call: TRBV6-6; d_call: TRBD1; j_call: TRBJ2-5; cdr3_aa: CASSRQGRQGDRETQYF; cdr3_nt: TGTGCCAGCAGCCGACAGGGGCGTCAGGGGGATCGGGAGACCCAGTACTTC
clone_size: few; v_call: TRBV7-2; d_call: .; j_call: TRBJ1-5; cdr3_aa: CASSLARGGNQPQHF; cdr3_nt: TGTGCCAGCAGCTTAGCCAGGGGCGGCAATCAGCCCCAGCATTTT
clone_size: few; v_call: TRBV12-3/TRBV12-4; d_call: TRBD2; j_call: TRBJ2-7; cdr3_aa: CASSREGGNEQYF; cdr3_nt: TGTGCCAGCAGTCGGGAGGGGGGCAATGAGCAGTACTTC
clone_size: .; v_call: TRBV10-3; d_call: .; j_call: TRBJ1-6; cdr3_aa: CAISESEGISPLHF; cdr3_nt: TGTGCCATCAGTGAGTCGGAGGGGATCTCACCCCTCCACTTT
clone_size: few; v_call: TRBV28; d_call: .; j_call: TRBJ1-2; cdr3_aa: CASSSSTGWPRGYTF; cdr3_nt: TGTGCCAGCAGCTCATCAACAGGGTGGCCGCGTGGCTACACCTTC
clone_size: few; v_call: TRBV7-9; d_call: .; j_call: TRBJ2-7; cdr3_aa: CASSLVAGSYEQYF; cdr3_nt: TGTGCCAGCAGCTTAGTTGCGGGATCCTACGAGCAGTACTTC
clone_size: .; v_call: TRBV27; d_call: .; j_call: TRBJ2-3; cdr3_aa: CASSFYRASTDTQYF; cdr3_nt: TGTGCCAGCAGTTTTTACAGGGCTAGCACAGATACGCAGTATTTT
clone_size: .; v_call: TRBV27; d_call: .; j_call: TRBJ2-3; cdr3_aa: CASRAFKSITADTQYF; cdr3_nt: TGTGCCAGCAGAGCCTTTAAGAGCATCACCGCAGATACGCAGTATTTT
clone_size: .; v_call: TRBV9; d_call: TRBD2; j_call: TRBJ2-7; cdr3_aa: CASSVATMTSGRAIEQYF; cdr3_nt: TGTGCCAGCAGCGTAGCTACGATGACTAGCGGGAGGGCTATCGAGCAGTACTTC
clone_size: .; v_call: TRBV5-1; d_call: .; j_call: TRBJ2-5; cdr3_aa: CASSSGTGYQETQYF; cdr3_nt: TGCGCCAGCAGCTCCGGAACAGGGTACCAAGAGACCCAGTACTTC
clone_size: .; v_call: TRBV12-5; d_call: .; j_call: TRBJ1-2; cdr3_aa: CAWCREKSGYTF; cdr3_nt: TGTGCTTGGTGCCGGGAAAAGAGTGGCTACACCTTC
clone_size: once; v_call: TRBV28; d_call: .; j_call: TRBJ1-4; cdr3_aa: CASSFPPPHRFGRVKLFF; cdr3_nt: TGTGCCAGCAGTTTTCCCCCCCCTCACAGGTTCGGGAGGGTAAAACTGTTTTTT
clone_size: few; v_call: TRBV12-3/TRBV12-4; d_call: .; j_call: TRBJ1-6; cdr3_aa: CASSMVRVSSNSPLHF; cdr3_nt: TGTGCCAGCAGCATGGTGCGGGTATCTAGTAATTCACCCCTCCACTTT
clone_size: .; v_call: TRBV7-3; d_call: TRBD2; j_call: TRBJ2-1; cdr3_aa: CASSFFGGENNEQFF; cdr3_nt: TGTGCCAGCAGCTTTTTTGGGGGGGAAAACAATGAGCAGTTCTTC
clone_size: .; v_call: TRBV10-2; d_call: .; j_call: TRBJ1-2; cdr3_aa: CASGDNYGYTF; cdr3_nt: TGCGCCAGCGGTGACAACTATGGCTACACCTTC
clone_size: .; v_call: TRBV3-1; d_call: .; j_call: TRBJ2-3; cdr3_aa: CASSQVPGSDTDTQYF; cdr3_nt: TGTGCCAGCAGCCAAGTACCGGGGAGCGACACAGATACGCAGTATTTT
clone_size: .; v_call: TRBV20-1; d_call: TRBD1; j_call: TRBJ2-5; cdr3_aa: CSAPTGKETQYF; cdr3_nt: TGCAGTGCTCCGACAGGGAAAGAGACCCAGTACTTC